The sequence of this T cell receptor (beta chain) was determined in a study of T cells after yellow fever vaccination. As for the study in general: Each low-cell-number fraction was prepared by means of SMART-Seq v4 Ultra Low Input.

5'RACE template switching generated TCR cDNA, adding a universal primer site and UMIs. TCRdb re-derived calls from the 5' RACE reads in MiXCR, one entry per CDR3 protein. The sample shows 450,000 to 550,000 distinct CDR3 sequences, 21% of them seen only once. V dropped 0 bases and J dropped 4 bases, with 11 bases sitting between them. The CDR3 totals 15 residues. From germline, CDR1 is SGHRS and CDR2 YFSETQ. This clonotype was detected a few times. Sequenced material: PBMCs, taken approximately 20 days after the first yellow fever vaccination. This rearrangement joins TRBV5-1 to TRBJ2-1; D is uncertain. This clonotype was sampled from a man younger than 30 who received the YFV17D yellow fever vaccine. The CDR3 loop is CASSLAGGRYNEQFF. Here the CDR3 DNA reads TGCGCCAGCAGCTTGGCCGGTGGCAGGTACAATGAGCAGTTCTTC.